This TCR beta chain was found in a study of OX40 agonist ivuxolimab in advanced cancers. Study background: Ivuxolimab, an agonistic anti-OX40 (CD134) antibody, was given to patients.

General observations from the study: Low normalized T-cell clonal expansion also characterized some of the nonresponders. Expanded clones belonging to CD8+ T cells outnumbered, on average, those of CD4+.

About this clone: Its antigen is undetermined.

Trimming left V 3 bases short and J 6 bases short, with 6 bases between. This CDR3 contains 12 residues. Germline CDR1 is MDHEN and CDR2 is SYDVKM. Using immunoSEQ multiplex PCR, the repertoire was profiled, and TCRdb retains in-frame clones only, with some absent. The sample carries roughly 35,000 clones, 80% to 95% recorded once. The V gene is TRBV28, the J gene TRBJ2-1; D not resolved. Here the sequenced sample was CD4+ or CD8+ T cells sorted from blood, taken in a trial of the OX40 agonist ivuxolimab. This sequence originates from an adult with an advanced solid tumor such as melanoma, head and neck, liver or kidney cancer. The CDR3 sequence: CASSFLANEQFF. CDR3 nucleotide sequence: TGTGCCAGCAGTTTCTTGGCCAATGAGCAGTTCTTC.